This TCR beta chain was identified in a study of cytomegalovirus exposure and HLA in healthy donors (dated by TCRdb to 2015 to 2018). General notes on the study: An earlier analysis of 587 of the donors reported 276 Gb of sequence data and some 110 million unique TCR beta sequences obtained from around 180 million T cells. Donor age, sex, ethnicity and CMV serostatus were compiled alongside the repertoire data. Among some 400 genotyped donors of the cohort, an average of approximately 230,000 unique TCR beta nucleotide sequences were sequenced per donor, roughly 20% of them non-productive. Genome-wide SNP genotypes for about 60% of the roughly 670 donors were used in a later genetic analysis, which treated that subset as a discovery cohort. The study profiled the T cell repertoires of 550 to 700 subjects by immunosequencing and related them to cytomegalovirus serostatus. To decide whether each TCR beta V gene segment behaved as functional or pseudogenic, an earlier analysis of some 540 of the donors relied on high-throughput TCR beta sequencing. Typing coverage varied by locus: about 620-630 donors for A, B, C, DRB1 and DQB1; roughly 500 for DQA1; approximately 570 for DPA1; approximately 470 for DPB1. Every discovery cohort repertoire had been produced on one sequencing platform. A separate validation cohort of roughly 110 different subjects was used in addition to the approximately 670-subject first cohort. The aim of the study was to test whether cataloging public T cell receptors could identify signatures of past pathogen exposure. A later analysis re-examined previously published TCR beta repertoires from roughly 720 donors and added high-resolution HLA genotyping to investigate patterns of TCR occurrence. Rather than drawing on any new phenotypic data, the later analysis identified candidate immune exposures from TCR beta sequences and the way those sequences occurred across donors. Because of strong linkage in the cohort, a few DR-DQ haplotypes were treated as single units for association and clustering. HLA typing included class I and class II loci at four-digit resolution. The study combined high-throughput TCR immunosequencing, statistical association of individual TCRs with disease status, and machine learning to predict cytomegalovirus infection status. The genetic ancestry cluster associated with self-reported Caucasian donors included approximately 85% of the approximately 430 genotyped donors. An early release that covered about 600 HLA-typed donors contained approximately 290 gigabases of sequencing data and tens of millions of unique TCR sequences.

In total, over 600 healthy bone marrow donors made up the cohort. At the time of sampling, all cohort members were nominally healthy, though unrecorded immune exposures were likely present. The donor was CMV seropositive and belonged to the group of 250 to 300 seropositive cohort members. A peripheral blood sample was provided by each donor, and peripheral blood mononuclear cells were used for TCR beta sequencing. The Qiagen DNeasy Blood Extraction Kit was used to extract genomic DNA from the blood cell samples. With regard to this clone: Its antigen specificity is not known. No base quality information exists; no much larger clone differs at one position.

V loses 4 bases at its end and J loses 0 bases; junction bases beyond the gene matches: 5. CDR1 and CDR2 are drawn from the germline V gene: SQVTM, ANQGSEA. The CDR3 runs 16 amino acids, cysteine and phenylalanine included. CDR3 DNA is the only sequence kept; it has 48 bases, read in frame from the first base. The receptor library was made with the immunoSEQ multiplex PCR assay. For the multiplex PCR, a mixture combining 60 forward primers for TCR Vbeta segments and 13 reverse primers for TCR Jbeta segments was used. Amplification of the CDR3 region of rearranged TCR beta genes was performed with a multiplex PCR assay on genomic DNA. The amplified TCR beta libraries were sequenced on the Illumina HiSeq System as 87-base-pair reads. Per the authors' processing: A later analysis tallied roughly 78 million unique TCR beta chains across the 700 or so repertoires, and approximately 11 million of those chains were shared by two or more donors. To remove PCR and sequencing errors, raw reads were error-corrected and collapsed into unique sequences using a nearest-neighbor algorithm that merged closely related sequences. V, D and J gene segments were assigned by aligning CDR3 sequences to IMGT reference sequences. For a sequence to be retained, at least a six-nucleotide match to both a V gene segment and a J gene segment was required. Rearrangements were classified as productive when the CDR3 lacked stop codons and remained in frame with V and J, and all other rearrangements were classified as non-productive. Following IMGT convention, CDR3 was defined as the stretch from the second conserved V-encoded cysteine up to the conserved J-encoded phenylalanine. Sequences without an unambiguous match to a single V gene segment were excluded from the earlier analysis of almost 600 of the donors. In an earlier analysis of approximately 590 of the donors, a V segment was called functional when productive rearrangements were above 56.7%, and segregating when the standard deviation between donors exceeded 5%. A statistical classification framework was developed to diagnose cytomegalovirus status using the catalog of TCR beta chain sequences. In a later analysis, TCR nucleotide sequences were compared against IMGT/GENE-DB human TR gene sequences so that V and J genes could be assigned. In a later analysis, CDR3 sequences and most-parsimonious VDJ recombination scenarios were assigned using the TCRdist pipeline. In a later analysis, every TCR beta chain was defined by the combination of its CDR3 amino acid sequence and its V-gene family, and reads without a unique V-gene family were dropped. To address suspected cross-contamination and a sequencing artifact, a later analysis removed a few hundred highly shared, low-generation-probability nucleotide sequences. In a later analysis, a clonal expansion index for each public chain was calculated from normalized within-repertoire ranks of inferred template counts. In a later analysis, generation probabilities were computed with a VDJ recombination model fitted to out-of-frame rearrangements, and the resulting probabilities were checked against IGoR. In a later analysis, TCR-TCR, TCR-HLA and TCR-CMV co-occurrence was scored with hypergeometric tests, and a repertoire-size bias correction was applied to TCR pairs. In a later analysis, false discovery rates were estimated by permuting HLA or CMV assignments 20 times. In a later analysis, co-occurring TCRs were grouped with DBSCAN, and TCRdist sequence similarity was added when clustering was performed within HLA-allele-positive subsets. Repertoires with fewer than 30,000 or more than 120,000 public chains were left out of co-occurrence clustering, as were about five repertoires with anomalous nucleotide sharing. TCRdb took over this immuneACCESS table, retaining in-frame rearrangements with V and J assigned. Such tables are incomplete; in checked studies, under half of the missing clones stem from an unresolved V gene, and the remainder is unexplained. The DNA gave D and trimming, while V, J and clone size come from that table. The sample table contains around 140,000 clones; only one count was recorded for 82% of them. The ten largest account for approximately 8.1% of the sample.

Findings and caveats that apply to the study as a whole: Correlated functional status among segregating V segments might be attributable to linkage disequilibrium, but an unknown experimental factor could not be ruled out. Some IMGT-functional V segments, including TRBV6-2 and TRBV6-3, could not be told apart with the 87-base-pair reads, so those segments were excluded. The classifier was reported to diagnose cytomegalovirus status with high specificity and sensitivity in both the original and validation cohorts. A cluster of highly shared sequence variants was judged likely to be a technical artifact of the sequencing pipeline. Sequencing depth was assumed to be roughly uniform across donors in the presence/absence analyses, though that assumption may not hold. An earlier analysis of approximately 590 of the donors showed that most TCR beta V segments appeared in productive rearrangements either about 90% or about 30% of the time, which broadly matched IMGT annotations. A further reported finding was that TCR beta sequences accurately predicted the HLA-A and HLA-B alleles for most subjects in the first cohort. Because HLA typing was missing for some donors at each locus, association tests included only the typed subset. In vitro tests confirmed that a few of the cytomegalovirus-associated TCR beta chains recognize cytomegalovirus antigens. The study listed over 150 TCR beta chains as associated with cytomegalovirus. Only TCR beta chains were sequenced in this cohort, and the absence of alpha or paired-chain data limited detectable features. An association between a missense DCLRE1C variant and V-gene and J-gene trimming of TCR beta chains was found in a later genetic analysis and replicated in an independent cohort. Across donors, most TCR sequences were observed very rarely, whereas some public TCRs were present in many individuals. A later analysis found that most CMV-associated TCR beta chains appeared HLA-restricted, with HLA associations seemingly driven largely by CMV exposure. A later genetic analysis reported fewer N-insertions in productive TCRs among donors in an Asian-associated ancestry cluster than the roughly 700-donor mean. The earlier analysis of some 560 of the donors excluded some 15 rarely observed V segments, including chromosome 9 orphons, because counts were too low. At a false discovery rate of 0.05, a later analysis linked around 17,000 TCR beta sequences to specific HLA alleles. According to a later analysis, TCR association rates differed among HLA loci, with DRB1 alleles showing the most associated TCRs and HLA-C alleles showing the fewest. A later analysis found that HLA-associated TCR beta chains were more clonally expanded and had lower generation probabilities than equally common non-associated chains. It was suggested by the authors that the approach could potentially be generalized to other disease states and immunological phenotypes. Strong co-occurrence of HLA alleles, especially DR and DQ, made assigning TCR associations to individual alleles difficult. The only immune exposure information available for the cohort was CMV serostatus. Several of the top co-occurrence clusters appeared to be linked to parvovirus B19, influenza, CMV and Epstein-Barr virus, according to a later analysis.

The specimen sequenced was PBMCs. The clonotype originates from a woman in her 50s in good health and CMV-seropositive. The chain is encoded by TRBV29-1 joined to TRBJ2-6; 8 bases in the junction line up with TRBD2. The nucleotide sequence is TGCAGCGTTGGCGGGGGGCCCTTCTCTGGGGCCAACGTCCTGACTTTC. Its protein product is CSVGGGPFSGANVLTF.